This entry features one T cell receptor (beta chain) sequence. Germline values: CDR1 LGHNT, CDR2 FRNRAP. The CDR3 has 13 residues. V was cut by 1 base and J by 3 bases, with 6 bases left in between. This entry belongs to a study of Tregs in tolerant kidney transplant recipients. This table comes from immunoSEQ multiplex PCR, and its TCRdb copy is limited to in-frame clones, with some not included. The data hold 240,000 or so clones, with roughly four fifths observed a single time. Thawed PBMCs were FACS-sorted into unstimulated CD4+CD25+CD127- regulatory T cells, CD4+CD25- non-regulatory cells, CD4 and CD8 cells.

The sequencing input was CD4+ T cells from blood. The sequence was obtained from a human donor in good health. The V call is TRBV12-5, the J call TRBJ1-1, with D uncertain. CDR3 in amino acids: CASGLAPDTEAFF. The DNA for the CDR3 is TGTGCTAGTGGTTTGGCCCCGGACACTGAAGCTTTCTTT.